This T cell receptor beta chain was sequenced in a study of shared clonotypes between healthy human individuals. Study-wide findings and caveats: Clonotype sharing levels among donors were expected to vary with sequencing depth. Rarefaction demonstrated incomplete sorted-subset sequencing despite large depth. With several donors compared, around 4.7% of naive CD4 clonotypes were shared.

Each subset's genomic DNA was shared equally among a number of immunoSEQ plates. The table came from immunoSEQ multiplex PCR; TCRdb's copy has only in-frame clones and leaves some out. The data contain under 1,100,000 clones, about 80% of them singletons. This clone came up once. Its antigen is unknown. The TCR originated in a man aged 18 to 35 in good health. The sequencing input was memory CD4+ T cells sorted from blood. The subset is: CD45RA-negative fraction.

The DNA of the CDR3 is TGTGCCAGCAGTTTAAGGGCCGGGGAGCTGTTTTTT. As protein: CASSLRAGELFF. The chain carries TRBV28 and TRBJ2-2, with D hard to call. V was clipped by 2 bases and J by 6 bases, with 4 bases between them. Germline CDR1 is MDHEN and CDR2 is SYDVKM. The CDR3 length is 12 residues. The entire variable domain, with the rest obtained from reference TRBV28 and TRBJ2-2, is as follows: DVKVTQSSRYLVKRTGEKVFLECVQDMDHENMFWYRQDPGLGLRLIYFSYDVKMKEKGDIPEGYSVSREKKERFSLILESASTNQTSMYLCASSLRAGELFFGEGSRLTVL.